The entry that follows covers one TCR beta chain sequence. The antigen it recognizes is unknown. Per-nucleotide qualities are absent, and no much larger clonotype sits a single base away. Based on the germline V gene, the CDR1 and CDR2 sequences are MNHNS and SASEGT. V is pruned by 3 bases and J by 3 bases, leaving 4 bases of the junction without a gene match. The cysteine opens and the phenylalanine closes a CDR3 of 14 amino acids. Only CDR3 DNA remains: 42 bases, in frame from the first base. The data were obtained in a study of cytomegalovirus exposure and HLA in healthy donors (dated by TCRdb to 2017 to 2019). Some background on the complete study: An earlier analysis of fewer than 750 of the donors reported over 250 Gb of sequence data and around 100 million unique TCR beta sequences obtained from around 170 million T cells. An early release that covered fewer than 750 HLA-typed donors contained around 300 gigabases of sequencing data and about 93 million unique TCR sequences. All discovery cohort repertoires had been generated on a single sequencing platform. To study patterns of TCR occurrence, a later analysis re-analyzed previously published TCR beta repertoires from just over 650 donors and added high-resolution HLA genotyping. The later analysis used no new phenotypic data to find candidate immune exposures, relying instead on TCR beta sequences and their occurrence across donors. The aim of the study was to test whether cataloging public T cell receptors could identify signatures of past pathogen exposure. On average, around 240,000 unique TCR beta nucleotide sequences were sequenced per donor among some 420 genotyped donors of the cohort, with 15% to 20% of those sequences being non-productive. To predict cytomegalovirus infection status, the study combined high-throughput TCR immunosequencing, statistical association of individual TCRs with disease status, and machine learning. In a later genetic analysis, genome-wide SNP genotypes for about 55% of the 666 donors were used, and that subset was treated as a discovery cohort. A few DR-DQ haplotypes were treated as single units for association and clustering because of strong linkage in the cohort. Besides the first cohort of around 670 subjects, a separate validation cohort made up of some 110 different subjects was used. Both class I and class II loci were covered by HLA typing, at four-digit resolution. Among the roughly 400 genotyped donors, 75% to 90% belonged to the genetic ancestry cluster associated with self-reported Caucasian donors. The study used immunosequencing to profile the T cell repertoires of about 670 subjects and linked those repertoires to cytomegalovirus serostatus. Donor age, sex, ethnicity and CMV serostatus were compiled together with the repertoire data. To decide whether each TCR beta V gene segment behaved as functional or pseudogenic, an earlier analysis of nearly 600 of the donors relied on high-throughput TCR beta sequencing. The number of donors typed differed by locus, with 629-630 for A, B, C, DRB1 and DQB1, more than 500 for DQA1, 606 for DPA1, and 450 to 480 for DPB1.

Overall study results and their limits: In a later analysis, about 16,000 TCR beta sequences were associated with specific HLA alleles at a false discovery rate of 0.05. It was suggested by the authors that the approach could potentially be generalized to other disease states and immunological phenotypes. According to a later genetic analysis, donors in an Asian-associated ancestry cluster had fewer N-insertions in productive TCRs than the approximately 670-donor mean. A further reported finding was that TCR beta sequences accurately predicted the HLA-A and HLA-B alleles for most subjects in the first cohort. Assigning TCR associations to individual alleles was difficult when HLA alleles, especially DR and DQ, strongly co-occurred. A group of highly shared sequence variants was considered likely to be a technical artifact of the sequencing pipeline. According to a later analysis, parvovirus B19, influenza, CMV and Epstein-Barr virus appeared linked to several top co-occurrence clusters. Presence/absence analyses assumed roughly uniform sequencing depth across donors, an assumption that may not hold. A later analysis found that HLA-associated TCR beta chains were more clonally expanded and had lower generation probabilities than equally common non-associated chains. For the cohort, immune exposure information was limited to CMV serostatus. In a later analysis, most CMV-associated TCR beta chains were found to appear HLA-restricted, with HLA associations seemingly driven largely by CMV exposure. V-gene and J-gene trimming of TCR beta chains was associated with a missense DCLRE1C variant in a later genetic analysis, and the association was replicated in an independent cohort. The classifier was reported to diagnose cytomegalovirus status with high specificity and sensitivity in both the original cohort and the validation cohort. In an earlier analysis of 587 of the donors, most TCR beta V segments appeared in productive rearrangements about 87% or about 30% of the time, broadly matching IMGT annotations. Linkage disequilibrium might explain the correlated functional status among segregating V segments, but an unknown experimental factor could not be excluded. While some public TCRs were present in many individuals, most TCR sequences turned up only very rarely across donors. The 87-base-pair reads could not distinguish some IMGT-functional V segments, including TRBV6-2 and TRBV6-3, so those segments were excluded. In vitro tests confirmed that a few of the cytomegalovirus-associated TCR beta chains recognize cytomegalovirus antigens. Because counts were too low, some 16 rarely observed V segments, including chromosome 9 orphons, were excluded from the earlier analysis of 587 of the donors. HLA typing was unavailable for some donors at each locus, so association tests used only the typed subset. In the study, approximately 160 TCR beta chains were listed as associated with cytomegalovirus. In this cohort, only TCR beta chains were sequenced, and detectable features were limited by the absence of alpha or paired-chain data. A later analysis found that TCR association rates varied across HLA loci, with DRB1 alleles showing the most associated TCRs and HLA-C alleles the fewest.

The library was generated by the immunoSEQ multiplex PCR assay. For the multiplex PCR, a mixture combining 60 forward primers for TCR Vbeta segments and 13 reverse primers for TCR Jbeta segments was used. A multiplex PCR assay on genomic DNA amplified the CDR3 region of rearranged TCR beta genes. Amplified TCR beta libraries were sequenced as 87-base-pair reads on the Illumina HiSeq System. As for how the authors treated the data: A later analysis counted some 80 million unique TCR beta chains across the 640 or so repertoires, and some 11 million of these chains were shared by at least two donors. A nearest-neighbor algorithm error-corrected the raw reads and collapsed the reads into unique sequences, merging closely related sequences to remove PCR and sequencing errors. To assign V, D and J gene segments, CDR3 sequences were aligned to IMGT reference sequences. For a sequence to be retained, a match of at least six nucleotides was required to both a V gene segment and a J gene segment. Rearrangements were classified as productive when the CDR3 lacked stop codons and remained in frame with V and J, and all other rearrangements were classified as non-productive. Following IMGT convention, CDR3 was defined as the stretch from the second conserved V-encoded cysteine up to the conserved J-encoded phenylalanine. In an earlier analysis of 500 to 650 of the donors, sequences lacking an unambiguous match to a single V gene segment were excluded. In an earlier analysis of approximately 500 of the donors, a V segment was called functional when productive rearrangements were above 56.7%, and segregating when the standard deviation between donors exceeded 5%. A statistical classification framework was built to diagnose cytomegalovirus status from the catalog of TCR beta chain sequences. In a later analysis, TCR nucleotide sequences were compared against IMGT/GENE-DB human TR gene sequences so that V and J genes could be assigned. In a later analysis, CDR3 sequences and most-parsimonious VDJ recombination scenarios were assigned using the TCRdist pipeline. A later analysis defined each TCR beta chain by its CDR3 amino acid sequence plus V-gene family, and excluded reads lacking a unique V-gene family. To address suspected cross-contamination and a sequencing artifact, a later analysis removed a few hundred highly shared, low-generation-probability nucleotide sequences. For each public chain, a later analysis derived a clonal expansion index from normalized ranks of inferred template counts within each repertoire. In a later analysis, generation probabilities were computed using a VDJ recombination model fitted to out-of-frame rearrangements, and the results were checked against IGoR. In a later analysis, TCR-TCR, TCR-HLA and TCR-CMV co-occurrence was scored with hypergeometric tests, and a repertoire-size bias correction was applied to TCR pairs. False discovery rates were estimated in a later analysis by permuting HLA or CMV assignments 20 times. In a later analysis, co-occurring TCRs were grouped using DBSCAN, with TCRdist sequence similarity added in when clustering inside HLA-allele-positive subsets. Repertoires with fewer than 30,000 or more than 120,000 public chains were left out of co-occurrence clustering, as were four to six repertoires with anomalous nucleotide sharing. Held by TCRdb, this immuneACCESS table contains in-frame sequences only and omits some clones. Under half of the omission traces to an unresolved V gene where checked; the cause of the rest is unknown. V and J calls and clone size follow that table, whereas D and trimming were derived from the DNA. The sample includes approximately 120,000 clones, with 81% observed a single time. Roughly 2.2% of the sample belongs to the ten largest clones.

In total, approximately 610 healthy bone marrow donors made up the cohort. Cohort members were all nominally healthy when sampled, although unrecorded immune exposures were likely present. The donor was CMV seronegative and was included in the group of several hundred seronegative cohort members. Each donor provided a peripheral blood sample, and peripheral blood mononuclear cells were used for TCR beta sequencing. Genomic DNA was extracted from the blood cell samples with the Qiagen DNeasy Blood Extraction Kit. The sequence was collected from a woman between 25 and 40 years old in good health and CMV-seronegative. The rearrangement joined TRBV6-1 to TRBJ1-2, and 7 junction bases match TRBD1. Sequenced material: PBMCs. The bases are TGTGCCAGCAGTGAGGGGACAGCCGACTATGGCTACACCTTC. This encodes CASSEGTADYGYTF.